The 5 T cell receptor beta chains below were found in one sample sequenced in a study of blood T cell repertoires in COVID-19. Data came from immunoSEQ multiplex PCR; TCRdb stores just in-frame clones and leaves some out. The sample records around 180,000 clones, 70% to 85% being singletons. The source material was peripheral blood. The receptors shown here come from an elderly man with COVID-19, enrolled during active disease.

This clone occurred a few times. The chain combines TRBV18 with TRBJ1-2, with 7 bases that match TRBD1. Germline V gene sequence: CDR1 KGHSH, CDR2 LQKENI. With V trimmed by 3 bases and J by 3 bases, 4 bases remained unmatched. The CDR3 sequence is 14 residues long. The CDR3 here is CASSPAGQYYGYTF. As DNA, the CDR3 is TGTGCCAGCTCACCGGCGGGACAGTACTATGGCTACACCTTC.

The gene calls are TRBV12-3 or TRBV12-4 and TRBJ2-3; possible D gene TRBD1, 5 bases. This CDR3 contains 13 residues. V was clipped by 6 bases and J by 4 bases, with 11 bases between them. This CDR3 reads CASRTRAADTQYF. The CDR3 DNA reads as TGTGCCAGCAGGACCAGGGCGGCAGATACGCAGTATTTT.

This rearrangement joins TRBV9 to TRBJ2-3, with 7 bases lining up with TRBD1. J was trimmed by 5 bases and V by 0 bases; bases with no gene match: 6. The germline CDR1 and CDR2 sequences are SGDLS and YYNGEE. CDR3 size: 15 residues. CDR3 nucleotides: TGTGCCAGCAGCGTAGGGGAAGGGGGCTTAGATACGCAGTATTTT. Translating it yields CASSVGEGGLDTQYF.

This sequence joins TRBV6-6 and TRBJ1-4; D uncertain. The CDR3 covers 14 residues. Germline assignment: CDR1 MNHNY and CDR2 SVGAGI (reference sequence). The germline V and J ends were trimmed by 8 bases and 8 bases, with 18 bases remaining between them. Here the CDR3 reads CASLGLSGWEKLFF. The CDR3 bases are TGTGCCAGCCTTGGACTTTCTGGGTGGGAAAAACTGTTTTTT.

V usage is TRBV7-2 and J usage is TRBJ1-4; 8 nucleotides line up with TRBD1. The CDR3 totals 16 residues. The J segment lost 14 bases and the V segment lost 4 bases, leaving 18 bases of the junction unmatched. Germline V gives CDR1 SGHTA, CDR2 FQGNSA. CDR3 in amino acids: CASSSFPGQGRALLFF. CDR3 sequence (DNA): TGTGCCAGCAGCTCGTTCCCTGGACAGGGTAGGGCATTGCTGTTTTTT.